A single sample is the source of the 29 T cell receptor beta chains below, sequenced in a study of breast tumors, draining lymph nodes, adjacent tissues (dated by TCRdb to the mid-2010s). Library method: multiplex PCR. TCRdb lists the instrument as Illumina HiSeq 2000. TCRdb's own reprocessing of the public reads used fastp at Q25 and MiXCR and kept productive beta chains. Rows with one shared CDR3 protein collapse into an entry with the most common genes and DNA. The sample profile shows some 150,000 distinct CDR3 sequences; around 20% of them were found once. The top ten hold about 2.6% of the sample. Lymph node samples were obtained from the axillary draining lymph nodes of breast cancer patients. Input material: axillary lymph node tissue. These receptor sequences come from a female donor with breast cancer. Some clones in this sample may be carry-over from other donors' samples.

This clonotype was counted many times. The V call is TRBV7-9, the J call TRBJ2-2, with 8 bases aligning to TRBD2. Per germline, CDR1 SEHNR and CDR2 FQNEAQ (reference sequence). The J segment lost 0 bases and the V segment lost 9 bases, leaving 3 bases of the junction unmatched. This CDR3 is built from 14 residues. CDR3 in DNA: TGTGCCAGTCCGGGACTAGCGAACACCGGGGAGCTGTTTTTT. It translates to CASPGLANTGELFF.

This clonotype was seen many times. The gene calls are TRBV12-3 or TRBV12-4 and TRBJ1-5; D remains unclear. V lost 3 bases and J 4 bases, leaving 10 bases between the germline ends. The CDR3 sequence is 14 residues long. The CDR3 DNA reads TGTGCCAGCAGTTTTGCGACGGGAAATCAGCCCCAGCATTTT. Its protein is CASSFATGNQPQHF.

The table lists this clonotype with many counts. This rearrangement joins TRBV30 to TRBJ2-7; TRBD2 agrees at 13 bases. Germline V gene lookup returns CDR1 GTSNPN and CDR2 SVGIG (reference sequence). The CDR3 runs 14 residues. Trimming cost V 4 bases and J 1 base; bases outside gene matches: 1. The CDR3 reads CAWKLAGGSYEQYF. In DNA form, the CDR3 reads TGTGCCTGGAAACTAGCGGGAGGGTCCTACGAGCAGTACTTC.

The table lists this clonotype with many counts. The chain couples TRBV24-1 to TRBJ1-5, with D possibly TRBD1 on 5 matching bases. V shed 4 bases and J shed 3 bases, with 9 bases lying between them. This CDR3 comprises 14 residues. CDR1 is KGHDR and CDR2 is SFDVKD in the germline V gene. The CDR3 coding sequence is TGTGCCACCAGTGAAGACAGCTTCAATCAGCCCCAGCATTTT. As protein: CATSEDSFNQPQHF.

This clonotype occurred many times. The V gene is TRBV7-2, the J gene TRBJ2-7, with 14 bases identical to TRBD2. The J segment lost 2 bases and the V segment lost 5 bases, leaving 11 bases of the junction unmatched. CDR1 SGHTA and CDR2 FQGNSA come from the germline V gene. The CDR3 consists of 18 residues. The CDR3 DNA reads TGTGCCAGCAGCGGAGGACTAGCGGGAGGATCGCGCCCCTACGAGCAGTACTTC. Translation: CASSGGLAGGSRPYEQYF.

This clonotype has a count of ten or more. The chain couples TRBV5-1 to TRBJ2-1; 8 bases agree with TRBD2. Germline V lookup: CDR1 SGHRS, CDR2 YFSETQ. CDR3 length: 14 amino acids. V shed 3 bases, J shed 6 bases, and the junction held 5 bases outside the gene matches. The CDR3 DNA reads as TGCGCCAGCAGCTGGGGACTAGACCTCAATGAGCAGTTCTTC. Translated: CASSWGLDLNEQFF.

This clonotype was seen repeatedly, ten times or more. The V and J genes are TRBV5-4 and TRBJ2-2, with D tentatively TRBD2 (7 bases). The germline gives CDR1 SGHNT, CDR2 YYREEE (reference sequence). Trimming cost V 4 bases and J 6 bases, with 10 bases left between them. The CDR3 loop spans 13 amino acids. Written as DNA, the CDR3 is TGTGCCAGCAGCCTAGGGGGGGCCGGGGAGCTGTTTTTT. It translates to CASSLGGAGELFF.

The table lists this clonotype with many counts. The CDR3 nucleotides are TGTGCCAGTAGTATAAGTGGGAGGACGAACACCGGGGAGCTGTTTTTT. This encodes CASSISGRTNTGELFF. J is TRBJ2-2 and V is TRBV19; tentatively, D is TRBD2 (6 bases). The V and J ends lost 2 bases and 0 bases respectively, with 10 bases between them. The CDR3 sequence is 16 residues long. Germline V lookup: CDR1 LNHDA, CDR2 SQIVND (reference sequence).

This clonotype was seen repeatedly, ten times or more. The chain recombines TRBV4-1 with TRBJ2-7; tentative D call: TRBD1 (7 bases). Germline lookup yields CDR1 MGHRA and CDR2 YSYEKL. V shed 0 bases and J shed 9 bases, with 12 bases lying between them. There are 13 residues in the CDR3. DNA of the CDR3: TGCGCCAGCAGCCAAGAAGGCGGGACAGCGCAGTACTTC. Protein product: CASSQEGGTAQYF.

This clonotype came up many times. This chain uses TRBV7-6 with TRBJ1-3; possibly TRBD1 for D (6 bases). The germline V gene has CDR1 SGHVS and CDR2 FNYEAQ. The V end was cut by 4 bases, the J end by 4 bases, with 11 bases between. The CDR3 runs 14 residues. CDR3 loop: CASSSLGHGNTIYF. In nucleotides, the CDR3 is TGTGCCAGCAGCTCACTGGGACACGGAAACACCATATATTTT.

This clonotype was observed at least ten times. The chain carries TRBV7-8 and TRBJ2-7, with 7 nucleotides matching TRBD2. V shed 5 bases, J shed 0 bases, and the junction held 7 bases outside the gene matches. This CDR3 has 15 amino acids. Germline CDR1 SGHVS, CDR2 FQNEAQ. CDR3 sequence (DNA): TGTGCCAGCAGCCCGAGGACTAGAGCCTCCTACGAGCAGTACTTC. Translation: CASSPRTRASYEQYF.

This clonotype appeared many times. This chain links TRBV5-1 with TRBJ2-1; D is perhaps TRBD1 (5 bases). This CDR3 has 14 residues. Germline V CDR1 and CDR2: SGHRS, YFSETQ. Trimming took 0 bases from V and 6 from J, leaving 10 bases between them. The CDR3 nucleotides are TGCGCCAGCAGCTTGGCCAGGCAGGGCAATGAGCAGTTCTTC. It codes for CASSLARQGNEQFF.

This clonotype was seen many times. The chain employs TRBV9 and TRBJ2-3, with a possible D match to TRBD2 (5 bases). The CDR3 length is 16 residues. The ends were cut back, 4 bases at V and 3 bases at J, with 18 bases in the middle. Germline-derived CDR1 and CDR2 are SGDLS and YYNGEE. For the CDR3, the DNA is TGTGCCAGCAGCCCTAATGCCCCGAGGGCGACAGATACGCAGTATTTT. Encoded protein: CASSPNAPRATDTQYF.

The count of this clonotype is one. The chain employs TRBV28 and TRBJ2-2; 7 nucleotides agree with TRBD1. The CDR3 consists of 18 residues. Germline V gene data show CDR1 as MDHEN and CDR2 as SYDVKM. Trimming at V came to 2 bases and at J to 10 bases, leaving 19 bases not matched to a gene. The CDR3 sequence: CASSLSQGVSDRVVELFF. The CDR3 coding sequence is TGTGCCAGCAGTTTAAGCCAGGGGGTATCGGACCGTGTCGTGGAGCTGTTTTTT.

Remarks on this clonotype: This may come from a read error, since a much larger clone is one base off. V gene TRBV19 combines with J gene TRBJ1-3; D remains unclear. V was trimmed by 10 bases and J by 2 bases, leaving 12 bases between them. The germline V gene has CDR1 LNHDA and CDR2 SQIVND (reference sequence). The CDR3 is 13 amino acids. The CDR3 DNA reads TGTGCCACCGAACTTAGCCCTGGAAACACCATATATTTT. Translating gives CATELSPGNTIYF.

This clonotype came up many times. The V call is TRBV14, the J call TRBJ2-7; TRBD2 agrees at 10 bases. The J segment lost 3 bases and the V segment lost 1 base, leaving 0 bases of the junction unmatched. The CDR3 runs to 14 residues. Per the germline V gene, CDR1 is SGHDN and CDR2 is FVKESK. The CDR3 here is CASSQGTSGYEQYF. The CDR3, as DNA: TGTGCCAGCAGCCAAGGGACTAGCGGCTACGAGCAGTACTTC.

This clonotype came up many times. The rearrangement uses TRBV9 and TRBJ2-5; TRBD2 agrees at 7 bases. The CDR3 loop spans 15 amino acids. V trimming: 3 bases; J trimming: 2 bases; junction bases outside the gene matches: 7. CDR1 SGDLS and CDR2 YYNGEE come from the germline V gene. The DNA of the CDR3 is TGTGCCAGCAGCGCCGCCTCGGGGGGACAAGAGACCCAGTACTTC. Its protein product is CASSAASGGQETQYF. The variable domain in full, completed from reference TRBV9 and TRBJ2-5, reads DSGVTQTPKHLITATGQRVTLRCSPRSGDLSVYWYQQSLDQGLQFLIQYYNGEERAKGNILERFSAQQFPDLHSELNLSSLELGDSALYFCASSAASGGQETQYFGPGTRLLVL.

This clonotype occurred many times. This chain uses TRBV6-5 with TRBJ1-2, with D possibly being TRBD1 (6 bases). CDR1 and CDR2 from the germline V gene are MNHEY and SVGAGI. Deletions cut 6 bases from V and 6 bases from J, with 17 bases between. The CDR3 loop spans 14 amino acids. The CDR3 is CASRASGVIHGYTF. In nucleotides, the CDR3 is TGTGCCAGCAGGGCCTCAGGGGTGATACATGGCTACACCTTC.

The chain uses TRBV6-4 and TRBJ1-6; D gene ambiguous. The CDR3 is made up of 13 amino acids. The germline V and J ends were trimmed by 2 bases and 13 bases, with 12 bases remaining between them. CDR1 is MRHNA, CDR2 SNTAGT, per germline. CDR3 coding DNA: TGTGCCAGCAGTGACCCCCGCCTGGGCCCCCTCCACTTT. Translation gives CASSDPRLGPLHF.

This clonotype has a count of ten or more. The genes are TRBV2 and TRBJ1-2, with D perhaps TRBD1 (6 bases). Looked up from germline, CDR1 is SNHLY and CDR2 is FYNNEI. V shed 5 bases and J shed 2 bases, with 9 bases lying between them. This CDR3 is built from 13 residues. The CDR3 sequence: CASSIQGNYGYTF. The CDR3 DNA reads as TGTGCCAGCAGTATTCAGGGGAACTATGGCTACACCTTC.

This clonotype was counted at least ten times. The V and J genes are TRBV12-3 or TRBV12-4 and TRBJ2-7, with D perhaps TRBD1 or TRBD2 (5 bases each). V was cut by 4 bases and J by 6 bases, with 19 bases left in between. There are 15 residues in the CDR3. The DNA of the CDR3 is TGTGCCAGCAGTTACTCCGGGACCGCCGGGGCCGAGCAGTACTTC. It translates to CASSYSGTAGAEQYF.

This clonotype appeared many times. V is TRBV4-1 and J is TRBJ2-1; 8 bases align to TRBD2. The CDR3 is made up of 15 amino acids. With 2 bases clipped from V and 3 bases from J, the junction kept 3 bases outside the gene matches. Germline lookup yields CDR1 MGHRA and CDR2 YSYEKL. As DNA, the CDR3 is TGCGCCAGCAGCCAACGGCTAGCGGGCTACAATGAGCAGTTCTTC. Translation gives CASSQRLAGYNEQFF.

There are a few counts of this clonotype. The J gene is TRBJ2-5, the V gene TRBV27; possible D gene TRBD2, 6 bases. The V end lost 4 bases, the J end lost 5 bases, and 11 bases lay between the germline ends. Germline V gene data show CDR1 as MNHEY and CDR2 as SMNVEV (reference sequence). The CDR3 totals 13 residues. The CDR3 protein is CASSSGLVETQYF. CDR3 coding DNA: TGTGCCAGCAGTTCGGGACTTGTGGAGACCCAGTACTTC.

In the case of this clonotype: A read error may produce the germline difference seen at one junction end. V gene TRBV20-1 combines with J gene TRBJ2-1; D possibly matches TRBD1 or TRBD2 (5 bases each). The CDR3 length is 17 residues. Per the germline V gene, CDR1 is DFQATT and CDR2 is SNEGSKA (reference sequence). This CDR3 is CSARGDPRRHSCNEQFF. The CDR3 DNA follows: TGCAGTGCTAGAGGGGACCCGAGACGGCACTCCTGCAATGAGCAGTTCTTC.

This clonotype turned up a few times. It may be a read error: a sequence one base away is much more abundant. The rearrangement joins TRBV7-2 to TRBJ2-2; 13 nucleotides agree with TRBD2. V was clipped by 8 bases and J by 7 bases; unmatched bases: 16. This CDR3 is built from 18 residues. The germline V gene has CDR1 SGHTA and CDR2 FQGNSA. CDR3: CASGLITSGRAGDGELFF. The CDR3 bases are TGTGCCAGCGGACTGATTACTAGCGGGAGGGCCGGAGACGGGGAGCTGTTTTTT. Using reference TRBV7-2 and TRBJ2-2 for the parts outside the CDR3, the full variable domain is GAGVSQSPSNKVTEKGKDVELRCDPISGHTALYWYRQSLGQGLEFLIYFQGNSAPDKSGLPSDRFSAERTGGSVSTLTIQRTQQEDSAVYLCASGLITSGRAGDGELFFGEGSRLTVL.

In regard to this clonotype: The junction and the germline gene differ at one end; a read error may be behind it. This rearrangement joins TRBV28 to TRBJ2-2; 10 nucleotides align to TRBD2. The CDR3 extends over 14 amino acids. Per the germline V gene, CDR1 is MDHEN and CDR2 is SYDVKM. The CDR3 reads CATSSGSYTRELFF. The CDR3 bases are TGTGCCACCTCTAGCGGGAGTTACACCAGGGAGCTGTTTTTT.

The rearrangement uses TRBV5-4 and TRBJ2-3; 7 nucleotides match TRBD2. This CDR3 has 15 amino acids. The V gene's germline CDR1 is SGHNT and CDR2 YYREEE (reference sequence). The junction had 6 bases not matched to a gene; V was cut back by 4 bases and J by 1 base. CDR3 sequence (DNA): TGTGCCAGCAGCGAGGAGGCGGGAGGCACAGATACGCAGTATTTT. Residues: CASSEEAGGTDTQYF. The complete variable domain, with remaining parts taken from reference TRBV5-4 and TRBJ2-3, reads ETGVTQSPTHLIKTRGQQVTLRCSSQSGHNTVSWYQQALGQGPQFIFQYYREEENGRGNFPPRFSGLQFPNYSSELNVNALELDDSALYLCASSEEAGGTDTQYFGPGTRLTVL.

The V gene is TRBV7-8, the J gene TRBJ1-1; no clear D. Trimming stripped 3 bases from V and 6 bases from J, with 5 bases between. This CDR3 is 11 amino acids long. From germline, CDR1 is SGHVS and CDR2 FQNEAQ. As DNA, the CDR3 is TGTGCCAGCAGCTTGAGCTCTGAAGCTTTCTTT. This sequence encodes CASSLSSEAFF.

At least ten counts were recorded for this clonotype. The chain couples TRBV6-5 to TRBJ2-1, with TRBD2 matching over 8 bases. The CDR3 extends over 15 amino acids. Germline CDR1 is MNHEY and CDR2 is SVGAGI. The ends lost 2 bases at V and 9 bases at J; junction bases unmatched: 9. CDR3 DNA: TGTGCCAGCAGTTACCGGCCCCTGGCGGGGGGTGAGCAGTTCTTC. Translating it yields CASSYRPLAGGEQFF.